Presented here are 2 T cell receptor beta chains from one specimen sequenced in a study of blood T cell repertoires in COVID-19. The data were produced by immunoSEQ multiplex PCR, yet TCRdb's version contains in-frame clones alone and is incomplete. The table lists a few hundred thousand clones, approximately 90% of them singletons, with approximately 6.2% in the top ten. Sample: peripheral blood. The receptor source for this set is a man aged 60 to 75 who had recovered from COVID-19.

This clone was observed a single time. The genes are TRBV2 and TRBJ2-7, with D possibly being TRBD2 (5 bases). Between the trimmed V and J ends, which lost 5 bases and 5 bases, there was a span of 7 bases. This CDR3 spans 11 amino acids. CDR1 SNHLY and CDR2 FYNNEI come from the germline V gene. The CDR3: CASSLSDEQYF. The CDR3 region has the DNA TGTGCCAGCAGTCTTAGCGACGAGCAGTACTTC.

The genes are TRBV6-5 and TRBJ1-2; the match to TRBD1 covers 10 bases. The CDR3 has 14 amino acids. V trimming: 5 bases; J trimming: 8 bases; junction bases outside the gene matches: 8. Germline CDR1 MNHEY, CDR2 SVGAGI. The CDR3, as DNA: TGTGCCAGCAGTAAGAACGACAGGGGGCAAGGCTACACCTTC. It encodes CASSKNDRGQGYTF.